This T cell receptor (beta chain) came from a study of blood T cells in healthy people across ages. This clonotype was picked up a small number of times. This may arise from a read error, as a much more abundant clone is one base away. With a J-beta primer mix and a sample-barcoded 5' primer, a second PCR ran roughly 6 to 11 cycles. Each cDNA molecule was tagged by a template-switch adaptor with 12 random nucleotides. A single record per CDR3 protein comes from TCRdb applying MiXCR to the 5' RACE reads. The repertoire holds more than 1.4 million distinct CDR3 sequences, with approximately 40% as singletons. CDR1 and CDR2 (germline): SGHVS, FQNEAQ. The CDR3 is made up of 13 amino acids.

The chain uses TRBV7-8 and TRBJ2-7; D is ambiguous. Sample: blood. The sequence derives from a woman aged 18-35 years in good health. The CDR3 sequence is CTSSRTVISEQYF. The CDR3 bases are TGTACCAGCAGCCGGACGGTGATTTCCGAGCAGTACTTC.